This T cell receptor (beta chain) was profiled in a study of T cell clonotyping in hematopoietic cell transplantation (dated by TCRdb to the early 2020s). Looking at the study overall: In the study, roughly 140 blood samples were gathered from 35 consecutive transplant recipients and their related donors. Patient recruitment ran from late 2015 to early 2017, and follow-up continued until late 2020 or death.

With the immunoSEQ assay, which is a bias-controlled multiplex PCR relying on V- and J-specific primers, TCR beta CDR3 regions were amplified from genomic DNA. A second PCR step added a proprietary barcode and Illumina adapter sequences to the CDR3 amplicons. CDR3 libraries were sequenced on an Illumina MiSeq instrument. The original pipeline was this. Export and quality control were done with immunoSEQ Analyzer 3.0, while downstream analyses used R Bioconductor and Immunarch. Only productive rearrangements within the normalized downsampled data set were used in the calculation of repertoire metrics. Clonotypes larger than 5 templates in the normalized cohort were defined as pathologically expanded. The Inverse Simpson Index was used to measure repertoire diversity. To capture all clonotypes, the CMV-specificity analyses were run on the non-normalized data set. TCRdb retrieved this table from immuneACCESS and kept in-frame rearrangements only. Not all clones are present; in checked studies, unresolved V genes account for under half, and no reason is known for the remainder. The V and J calls and clone size are taken from that table; D and trimming were inferred from the DNA. The sample has approximately 25,000 clones on record, around 95% of them singletons. Approximately 1.5% of the sample is in the top ten clones.

Blood samples for TCR beta sequencing were given by related transplant donors. Nuclei Lysis Solution was used to extract genomic DNA from fresh or cryopreserved unfractionated peripheral blood mononuclear cells. Turning to this clone: This clone's antigen is unknown. No much larger clonotype is one base removed from it; base qualities were not supplied.

The CDR3 covers 15 residues, taking in both the cysteine and the phenylalanine. The kept DNA is CDR3 alone, 45 bases in frame from the first base. CDR1 MNHNS and CDR2 SASEGT were looked up in the germline V gene. V and J are truncated by 8 bases and 1 base respectively, leaving an intervening sequence of 17 bases. Study-level results and caveats: Broader posttransplant TCR repertoire diversity was predicted by donor and pretransplant recipient Inverse Simpson Index values. Sample size was limited, and cells were not sorted, so CD4 and CD8 repertoire contributions could not be separated. After transplant, TCR diversity in recipients dropped, and pathologically expanded clonotypes climbed progressively between day 30 and day 180. Only a small fraction of recipient repertoires overlapped donor repertoires, with over 97% appearing de novo at the given depth.

This clonotype was obtained from a man aged 50-59 years in good health. Some clones in this sample may be carry-over from other donors' samples. Sequencing was carried out using peripheral blood mononuclear cells. The chain couples TRBV6-1 to TRBJ1-2; confidence is insufficient to name the D gene. The DNA reads TGTGCCAGCCTTGGTCTGTACAGAGATAACTATGGCTACACCTTC. This is translated as CASLGLYRDNYGYTF.